Listed below are T cell receptor beta chains from one sample, sequenced in a study of long-term antiretroviral therapy in people with HIV. Generated by immunoSEQ multiplex PCR, the TCRdb table keeps only in-frame clones and is missing some. The sample lists 20,000 to 25,000 clones; around 87% were seen once. Sequences were derived from unsorted PBMCs, sampled 0.2 years before starting antiretroviral therapy. All receptors come from a man between 18 and 35 years old with HIV. CDR3s include the opening cysteine and the closing phenylalanine or tryptophan. D genes are given only for firm matches. A clone size is listed for some rows: how often the clone was seen (once, few, many), or a class if it is expanded.

.	few	TRBV9	13	TRBJ1-1	TGTGCCAGCAGCCCCAATGCAGCCGACGAAGCTTTCTTT	CASSPNAADEAFF
TRBD2	.	TRBV5-6	14	TRBJ2-2	TGTGCCAGCAGTCCCGGGACTAGCGCCGGGGAGCTGTTTTTT	CASSPGTSAGELFF
TRBD1	.	TRBV19	15	TRBJ1-6	TGTGCCAGTAGTAGACCGGGACAGGGTCACTCACCCCTCCACTTT	CASSRPGQGHSPLHF
TRBD2	.	TRBV2	18	TRBJ2-7	TGTGCCAGCAGAGGGGCGGGCTTAACCCGAGCGGGATCATACGAGCAGTACTTC	CASRGAGLTRAGSYEQYF
TRBD1	.	TRBV27	13	TRBJ2-7	TGTGCCAGCGGGATCAGGGGGTCCTACGAGCAGTACTTC	CASGIRGSYEQYF
.	.	TRBV27	15	TRBJ2-5	TGTGCCAGCAGTCCCGACCCACAAGGGCTGGAGACCCAGTACTTC	CASSPDPQGLETQYF
.	once	TRBV7-9	12	TRBJ1-2	TGTGCCAGCAGCCAAGGACAGTTTGGCTACACCTTC	CASSQGQFGYTF
.	once	TRBV15	14	TRBJ1-2	TGTGCCACCAGCAGAGTATCAGGGAACTATGGCTACACCTTC	CATSRVSGNYGYTF
.	.	TRBV1	16	TRBJ2-5	TGCACCAGGAGGCACCGGGACCCCATCGGGGGTGAGACCCAGTACTTC	CTRRHRDPIGGETQYF
TRBD1	.	TRBV19	13	TRBJ1-5	TGTGCCAGTAGTACCACAGGGGTTCAGCCCCAGCATTTT	CASSTTGVQPQHF
TRBD1	.	TRBV6-6	14	TRBJ2-2	TGTGCCAGCAGTTACCTGACAGGGGCCGGGGAGCTGTTTTTT	CASSYLTGAGELFF
TRBD1	.	TRBV2	17	TRBJ2-1	TGTGCCAGCAGTCAGACAGGGTTCGGGTCTCCGGGCAATGAGCAGTTCTTC	CASSQTGFGSPGNEQFF
TRBD1	.	TRBV29-1	15	TRBJ2-7	TGCAGCGTTGAACCAACCGGGACAGGGGGATTTGAGCAGTACTTC	CSVEPTGTGGFEQYF
.	.	TRBV7-2	14	TRBJ2-3	TGTGCCAGCAGCCCCCTGGTTTACACAGATACGCAGTATTTT	CASSPLVYTDTQYF
TRBD1	.	TRBV19	17	TRBJ1-5	TGTGCCAGTACCGACGGGACAGACGTCTATAGCAATCAGCCCCAGCATTTT	CASTDGTDVYSNQPQHF
.	.	TRBV9	16	TRBJ2-3	TGTGCCAGCAGCGTAGGATCCAGCCTAAGCACAGATACGCAGTATTTT	CASSVGSSLSTDTQYF
TRBD2	.	TRBV4-1	16	TRBJ2-5	TGCGCCAGCAGCCAAGATGGCCTAGCGGGGGAAGAGACCCAGTACTTC	CASSQDGLAGEETQYF
.	.	TRBV5-8	16	TRBJ1-1	TGTGCCAGCAGCTTCCTACCAGGGATTGGGAACACTGAAGCTTTCTTT	CASSFLPGIGNTEAFF
TRBD1	.	TRBV30	18	TRBJ2-1	TGTGCCTGGAGTGTATTCTCTTCTTCGGGGACAGGAGGTAATGAGCAGTTCTTC	CAWSVFSSSGTGGNEQFF
.	.	TRBV6-1	18	TRBJ2-7	TGTGCCAGCAGTGTAGTGAATGGTGTAGGTAAGAGCTCCTACGAGCAGTACTTC	CASSVVNGVGKSSYEQYF
.	.	TRBV6-5	13	TRBJ2-3	TGTGCCAGCAGTTTCTTGAAAACGGATACGCAGTATTTT	CASSFLKTDTQYF
.	.	TRBV6-1	13	TRBJ2-5	TGTGCCAGCAGTGACAACTACCAAGAGACCCAGTACTTC	CASSDNYQETQYF
TRBD2	.	TRBV6-1	15	TRBJ2-7	TGTGCCAGCAGTCACGAGACTAGCGGGAGCTACGAGCAGTACTTC	CASSHETSGSYEQYF
.	.	TRBV5-6	13	TRBJ2-7	TGTGCCAGCAGCTTGGTAGGGGATTACGAGCAGTACTTC	CASSLVGDYEQYF
.	.	TRBV27	14	TRBJ1-2	TGTGCCAGCAGCAACGGGCCCCACCCGGACGGCTACACCTTC	CASSNGPHPDGYTF
.	once	TRBV27	16	TRBJ2-1	TGTGCCAGCAGTTTTTCGGCAGGGCCCCATCTAAGTGAGCAGTTCTTC	CASSFSAGPHLSEQFF
.	.	TRBV4-1	15	TRBJ2-7	TGCGCCAGCAGCCAAGATAAGGAGGTAGATTACGAGCAGTACTTC	CASSQDKEVDYEQYF
.	.	TRBV11-2	15	TRBJ2-3	TGTGCCAGCAGCTCAGGGTTACGAGGGGTTGTCACGCAGTATTTT	CASSSGLRGVVTQYF
.	.	TRBV29-1	15	TRBJ2-7	TGCAGCGTTGAATTGATGGGTACCCTCTCCTACGAGCAGTACTTC	CSVELMGTLSYEQYF
.	.	TRBV27	13	TRBJ1-1	TGTGCCAGCAGTCCCCTGAGGGGGGTGTTAGCTTTCTTT	CASSPLRGVLAFF
.	.	TRBV6-1	12	TRBJ1-2	TGTGCCAGCAGTGAACAGCTCTATGGCTACACCTTC	CASSEQLYGYTF
.	.	TRBV4-3	14	TRBJ1-1	TGCGCCAGCAGAGACGGGGGGGTGAACACTGAAGCTTTCTTT	CASRDGGVNTEAFF
TRBD2	.	TRBV6-6	16	TRBJ2-1	TGTGCCAGCAGTTTAAACCGACTAGCCTTGAGCTATGAGCAGTTCTTC	CASSLNRLALSYEQFF
.	.	TRBV18	16	TRBJ2-2	TGTGCCAGCTCACCCGCGCGCGGGGCTCTCAACGGGGAGCTGTTTTTT	CASSPARGALNGELFF
.	once	TRBV6-5	11	TRBJ2-7	TGTGCCAGCAGTTGGGCGGGCGAGCAGTACTTC	CASSWAGEQYF
.	.	TRBV7-9	13	TRBJ2-2	TGTGCCAGCAGCCTAGACGGAACCGGGGAGCTGTTTTTT	CASSLDGTGELFF
TRBD2	.	TRBV5-1	15	TRBJ2-3	TGCGCCAGCGGGTTAGCGGGAGGGAGCGCAGATACGCAGTATTTT	CASGLAGGSADTQYF
.	.	TRBV4-3	16	TRBJ2-4	TGCGCCAGCAGCCAAGATCATACCCTAGCCAAAAACATTCAGTACTTC	CASSQDHTLAKNIQYF
TRBD1	.	TRBV4-1	14	TRBJ1-5	TGCGCCAGCAGCCAAGGACAGGGGAATCAGCCCCAGCATTTT	CASSQGQGNQPQHF
TRBD1	.	TRBV5-5	15	TRBJ2-7	TGTGCCAGCAGCCCAATTCGGGACAGCTCCTACGAGCAGTACTTC	CASSPIRDSSYEQYF
TRBD1	.	TRBV5-6	15	TRBJ2-7	TGTGCCAGCAGCGTAGCCGGGACAGGGGTTTACGAGCAGTACTTC	CASSVAGTGVYEQYF
TRBD1	.	TRBV6-4	15	TRBJ1-1	TGTGCCAGCCGACCGACAGGGAGGCAGTTGACTGAAGCTTTCTTT	CASRPTGRQLTEAFF
TRBD1	.	TRBV5-4	13	TRBJ2-2	TGTGCCAGCAGGACAGGGGCCACCGGGGAGCTGTTTTTT	CASRTGATGELFF
TRBD2	.	TRBV4-3	18	TRBJ2-1	TGCGCCAGCAGCAACGTCCGAGAAGCGGGAGGGCCGGGTAATGAGCAGTTCTTC	CASSNVREAGGPGNEQFF
.	.	TRBV2	13	TRBJ2-5	TGTGCCAGCAGTTCCGGGACCCAAGAGACCCAGTACTTC	CASSSGTQETQYF
.	.	TRBV9	13	TRBJ2-7	TGTGCCAGCAGCGGCGGGACAGACTACGAGCAGTACTTC	CASSGGTDYEQYF
.	.	TRBV6-5	13	TRBJ2-1	TGTGCCAGCAGTTATACACCGGCGGCAGGGGAGTTCTTC	CASSYTPAAGEFF
.	.	TRBV19	13	TRBJ1-2	TGTGCCAGTAGTATAGACCCCCAGCGGGGCTACACCTTC	CASSIDPQRGYTF
.	medium-sized	TRBV9	15	TRBJ1-1	TGTGCCAGCAGCGTAGAGGCGGGCAGAAACACTGAAGCTTTCTTT	CASSVEAGRNTEAFF
.	.	TRBV7-9	15	TRBJ1-5	TGTGCCAGCAGCTTTGGGTGGGAGGTGGGACAGCCCCAGCATTTT	CASSFGWEVGQPQHF